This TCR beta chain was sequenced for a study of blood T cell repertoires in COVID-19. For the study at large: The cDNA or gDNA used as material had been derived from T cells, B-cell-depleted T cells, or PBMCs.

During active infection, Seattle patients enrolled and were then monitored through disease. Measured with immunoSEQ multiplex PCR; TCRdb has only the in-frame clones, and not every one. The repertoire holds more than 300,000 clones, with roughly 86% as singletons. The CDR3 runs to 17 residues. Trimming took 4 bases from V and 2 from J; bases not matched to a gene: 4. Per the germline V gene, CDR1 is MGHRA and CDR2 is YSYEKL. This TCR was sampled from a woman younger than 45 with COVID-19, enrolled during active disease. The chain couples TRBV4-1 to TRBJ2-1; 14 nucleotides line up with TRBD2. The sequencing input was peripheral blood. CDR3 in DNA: TGCGCCAGCAGCCGAGGACTAGCGGGAGGCACCTACAATGAGCAGTTCTTC. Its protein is CASSRGLAGGTYNEQFF.